The 10 T cell receptor beta chains in this list originate from one sample, sequenced in a study of CD8 T cells in Susac syndrome. RNA was extracted with the RNeasy kit, and a quantity of about 0.5 to 1 ug was reverse transcribed using random hexamers. TCRdb reprocessed the immunoSEQ multiplex PCR reads via MiXCR and lists one record per CDR3 protein. The sample holds around 140,000 distinct CDR3 sequences, roughly 95% seen once. Sample: CD4+ T cells from PBMCs. Receptors originate from a human donor with multiple sclerosis.

The chain combines TRBV3-1 with TRBJ1-5, with 10 bases identical to TRBD1. The CDR3 sequence is 14 residues long. V gave up 4 bases and J gave up 5 bases; unmatched junction bases: 2. Germline values: CDR1 LGHDT, CDR2 YNNKEL (reference sequence). The CDR3: CASSRDRGHQPQHF. CDR3 DNA sequence: TGTGCCAGCAGCCGGGACAGGGGTCATCAGCCCCAGCATTTT.

The gene calls are TRBV10-3 and TRBJ2-5; D not certain. V was cut by 0 bases and J by 5 bases, with 7 bases left in between. Germline lookup yields CDR1 ENHRY and CDR2 SYGVKD. CDR3 length: 13 amino acids. CDR3 in DNA: TGTGCCATCAGTGAGTCGGCGGCGGAGACCCAGTACTTC. The encoded protein is CAISESAAETQYF.

The V gene is TRBV20-1, the J gene TRBJ1-2; no clear D gene. CDR1 and CDR2 (germline): DFQATT, SNEGSKA (reference sequence). Trimming took 3 bases from V and 8 from J, leaving 13 bases between them. This CDR3 region has 12 residues. CDR3 nucleotides: TGCAGTGCTAGTGGCGGGAGTGGAGGCTACACCTTC. Translating it yields CSASGGSGGYTF.

The chain has TRBV12-3 or TRBV12-4 and TRBJ2-7; 9 positions agree with TRBD1. Unmatched junction bases numbered 9, after V lost 4 bases and J lost 5 bases. This CDR3 comprises 15 residues. The CDR3: CASSSTGQGRHEQYF. Here the CDR3 DNA reads TGTGCCAGCAGTTCCACCGGACAGGGGCGGCACGAGCAGTACTTC.

V is TRBV6-2 or TRBV6-3 and J is TRBJ2-3; D may be TRBD1 (5 bases). The CDR3 is 15 amino acids. V lost 7 bases to trimming and J lost 5 bases, with 19 bases between them. CDR1 MNHEY and CDR2 SVGEGT come from the germline V gene. The CDR3 nucleotides are TGTGCCAGCACGATCGGACGGTCCCAGGGAGATACGCAGTATTTT. The encoded protein is CASTIGRSQGDTQYF.

The rearrangement joins TRBV28 to TRBJ2-3, with unresolved D. Germline CDR1 reads MDHEN; CDR2 reads SYDVKM. This CDR3 comprises 16 residues. Trimming cost V 7 bases and J 4 bases, with 21 bases left between them. CDR3 residues: CASTLAAALVSDTQYF. CDR3 in DNA: TGTGCCAGCACCCTGGCAGCAGCCCTAGTATCAGATACGCAGTATTTT.

This chain uses TRBV27 with TRBJ2-7, with D unclear. Per the germline V gene, CDR1 is MNHEY and CDR2 is SMNVEV (reference sequence). This CDR3 spans 11 amino acids. V was pared by 3 bases and J by 5 bases, with 5 bases between. CDR3 loop: CASSFGHEQYF. The DNA for the CDR3 is TGTGCCAGCAGTTTTGGCCACGAGCAGTACTTC.

The V gene is TRBV3-1, the J gene TRBJ2-7; the match to TRBD2 covers 9 bases. Trimming at V came to 4 bases and at J to 7 bases, leaving 8 bases not matched to a gene. CDR1 and CDR2 from the germline V gene are LGHDT and YNNKEL (reference sequence). The CDR3 totals 14 residues. This CDR3 is CASSPGVAGVEQYF. In nucleotides, the CDR3 is TGTGCCAGCAGCCCCGGGGTAGCGGGAGTTGAGCAGTACTTC.

V and J are TRBV7-9 and TRBJ1-2; D remains unclear. The CDR3 consists of 18 residues. Per the germline V gene, CDR1 is SEHNR and CDR2 is FQNEAQ (reference sequence). V lost 4 bases to trimming and J lost 4 bases, with 25 bases between them. The CDR3 spells CASSSYGSSRERGYGYTF. Here the CDR3 DNA reads TGTGCCAGCAGCTCTTACGGTAGTTCGAGGGAACGGGGCTATGGCTACACCTTC.

V and J are TRBV12-3 or TRBV12-4 and TRBJ1-5, with D maybe TRBD1 (5 bases). The CDR3 consists of 14 residues. Trimming took off 3 bases at V and 5 bases at J, with 11 bases between the two ends. CDR3 coding DNA: TGTGCCAGCAGTTTCCCAGGGCCCCATCAGCCCCAGCATTTT. Encoded protein: CASSFPGPHQPQHF.